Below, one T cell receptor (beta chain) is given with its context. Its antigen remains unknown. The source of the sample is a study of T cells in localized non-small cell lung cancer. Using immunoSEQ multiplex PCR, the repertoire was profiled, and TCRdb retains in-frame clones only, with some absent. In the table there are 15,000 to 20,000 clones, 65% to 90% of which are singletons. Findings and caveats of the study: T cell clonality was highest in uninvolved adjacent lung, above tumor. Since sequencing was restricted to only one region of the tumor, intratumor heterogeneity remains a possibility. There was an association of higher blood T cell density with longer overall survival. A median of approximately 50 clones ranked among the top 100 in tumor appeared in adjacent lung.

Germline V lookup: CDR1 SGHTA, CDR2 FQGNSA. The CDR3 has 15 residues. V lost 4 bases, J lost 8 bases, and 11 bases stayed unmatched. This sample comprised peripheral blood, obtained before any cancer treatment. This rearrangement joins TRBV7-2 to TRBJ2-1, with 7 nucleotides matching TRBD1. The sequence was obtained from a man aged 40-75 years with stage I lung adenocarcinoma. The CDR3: CASSSKTGLKDEQFF. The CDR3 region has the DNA TGTGCCAGCAGCTCCAAGACAGGGTTAAAGGATGAGCAGTTCTTC. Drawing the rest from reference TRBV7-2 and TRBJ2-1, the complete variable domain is GAGVSQSPSNKVTEKGKDVELRCDPISGHTALYWYRQSLGQGLEFLIYFQGNSAPDKSGLPSDRFSAERTGGSVSTLTIQRTQQEDSAVYLCASSSKTGLKDEQFFGPGTRLTVL.